The clone carrying this T cell receptor beta chain was seen at least ten times. No antigen is known for it. Germline trimming cut 0 bases from V and 6 bases from J; bases unmatched to any gene: 6. The germline CDR1 and CDR2 sequences are SGDLS and YYNGEE. The CDR3 loop spans 14 amino acids. There were no patients who had received any treatment before thyroid surgery. The entry originates in a study of metastatic and nonmetastatic thyroid tumors. Across the whole study: Across blood and tumor or nodule tissue, repertoires from malignant and benign thyroid patients were compared with one another. Notes on the study in general: Reports indicated that malignant thyroid tumors showed significantly higher TCR beta diversity than benign nodules did, in blood and tumor.

Original data processing: For papillary thyroid cancer, a distant-metastasis classifier was constructed from CDR3 differences observed across clinicopathological groups. With MiXCR, TCRdb reprocessed the PCR reads. Here the V and J calls rest on TCRdb's processing, not on the authors' analysis. Here the sample spans some 30,000 clones, 11% being singletons. The source of this sequence is a female donor with papillary thyroid cancer or a benign thyroid nodule (not recorded which). Some clones in this sample may be carry-over from other donors' samples. V is TRBV9 and J is TRBJ2-7; TRBD1 matches 7 bases. The material sequenced was blood. As DNA, the CDR3 is TGTGCCAGCAGCGTAGCGTACAGGGGCGGCGAGCAGTACTTC. Translated, it gives CASSVAYRGGEQYF.